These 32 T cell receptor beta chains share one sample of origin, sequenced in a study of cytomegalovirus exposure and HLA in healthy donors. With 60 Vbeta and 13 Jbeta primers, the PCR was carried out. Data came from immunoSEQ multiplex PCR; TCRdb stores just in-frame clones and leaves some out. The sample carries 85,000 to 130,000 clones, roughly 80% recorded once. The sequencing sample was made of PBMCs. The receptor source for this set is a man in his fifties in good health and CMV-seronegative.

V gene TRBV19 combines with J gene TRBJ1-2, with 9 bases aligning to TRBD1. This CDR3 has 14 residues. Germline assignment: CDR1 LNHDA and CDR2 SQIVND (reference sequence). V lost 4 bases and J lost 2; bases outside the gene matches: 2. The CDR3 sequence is CASSSGQGNYGYTF. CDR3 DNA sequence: TGTGCCAGTAGTAGCGGACAGGGGAACTATGGCTACACCTTC.

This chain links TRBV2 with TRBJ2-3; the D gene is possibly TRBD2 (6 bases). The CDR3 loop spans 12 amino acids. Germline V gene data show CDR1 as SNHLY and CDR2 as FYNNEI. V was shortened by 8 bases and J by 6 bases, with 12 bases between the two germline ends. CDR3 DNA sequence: TGTGCCAGCGCGATTGGGAGGGATACGCAGTATTTT. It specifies CASAIGRDTQYF.

The CDR3 region is CASSLTGGTGELFF. The CDR3, as DNA: TGTGCCAGCAGCTTAACCGGGGGCACCGGGGAGCTGTTTTTT. The genes are TRBV7-9 and TRBJ2-2; D is possibly TRBD2 (6 bases). Deletions cut 2 bases from V and 4 bases from J, with 8 bases between. Germline lookup yields CDR1 SEHNR and CDR2 FQNEAQ (reference sequence). The CDR3 has 14 residues. Together with reference TRBV7-9 and TRBJ2-2, the CDR3 gives the full variable domain: DTGVSQNPRHKITKRGQNVTFRCDPISEHNRLYWYRQTLGQGPEFLTYFQNEAQLEKSRLLSDRFSAERPKGSFSTLEIQRTEQGDSAMYLCASSLTGGTGELFFGEGSRLTVL.

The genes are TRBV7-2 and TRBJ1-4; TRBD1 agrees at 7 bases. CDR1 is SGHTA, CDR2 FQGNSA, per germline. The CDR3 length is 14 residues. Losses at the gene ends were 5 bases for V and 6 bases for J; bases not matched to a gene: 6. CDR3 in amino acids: CASSKGQGDEKLFF. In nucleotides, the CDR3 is TGTGCCAGCAGCAAGGGGCAGGGGGATGAAAAACTGTTTTTT. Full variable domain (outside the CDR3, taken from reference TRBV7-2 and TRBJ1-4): GAGVSQSPSNKVTEKGKDVELRCDPISGHTALYWYRQSLGQGLEFLIYFQGNSAPDKSGLPSDRFSAERTGGSVSTLTIQRTQQEDSAVYLCASSKGQGDEKLFFGSGTQLSVL.

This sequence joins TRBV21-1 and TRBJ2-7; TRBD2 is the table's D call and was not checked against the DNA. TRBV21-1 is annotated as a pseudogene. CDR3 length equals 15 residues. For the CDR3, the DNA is TGTGCCAGCAGCGTTGGACTAGCCTCTCCTCTCGAGCAGTACGTC. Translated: CASSVGLASPLEQYV.

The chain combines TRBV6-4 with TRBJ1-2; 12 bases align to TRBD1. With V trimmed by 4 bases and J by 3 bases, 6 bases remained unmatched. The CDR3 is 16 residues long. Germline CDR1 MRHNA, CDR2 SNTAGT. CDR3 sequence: CASSVSGTGGYYGYTF. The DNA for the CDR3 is TGTGCCAGCAGTGTTTCCGGGACAGGGGGCTACTATGGCTACACCTTC.

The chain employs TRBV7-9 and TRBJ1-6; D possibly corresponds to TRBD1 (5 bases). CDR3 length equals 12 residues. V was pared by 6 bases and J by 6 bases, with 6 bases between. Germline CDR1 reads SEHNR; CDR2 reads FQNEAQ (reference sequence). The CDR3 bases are TGTGCCAGCAGAGGGGTTAATTCACCCCTCCACTTT. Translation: CASRGVNSPLHF.

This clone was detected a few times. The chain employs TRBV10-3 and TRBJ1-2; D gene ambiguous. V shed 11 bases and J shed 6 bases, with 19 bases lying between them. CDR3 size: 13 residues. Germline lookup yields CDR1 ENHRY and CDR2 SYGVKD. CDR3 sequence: CAGSDFSDDGYTF. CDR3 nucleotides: TGTGCCGGATCCGACTTCTCTGACGATGGCTACACCTTC.

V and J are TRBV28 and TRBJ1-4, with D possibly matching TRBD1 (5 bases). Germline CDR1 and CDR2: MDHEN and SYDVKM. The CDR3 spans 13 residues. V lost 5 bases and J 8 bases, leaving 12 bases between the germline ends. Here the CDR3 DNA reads TGTGCCAGCAGTAGACAGACCTGGGAAAAACTGTTTTTT. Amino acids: CASSRQTWEKLFF.

The CDR3 DNA reads as TGTGCCAGCAGCCGACAGGGGAGCGACACCGGGGAGCTGTTTTTT. Translating it yields CASSRQGSDTGELFF. The gene calls are TRBV7-2 and TRBJ2-2; the match to TRBD1 covers 8 bases. V shed 5 bases and J 3 bases; nucleotides not matched to a gene: 5. This CDR3 contains 15 residues. Germline CDR1 and CDR2: SGHTA and FQGNSA.

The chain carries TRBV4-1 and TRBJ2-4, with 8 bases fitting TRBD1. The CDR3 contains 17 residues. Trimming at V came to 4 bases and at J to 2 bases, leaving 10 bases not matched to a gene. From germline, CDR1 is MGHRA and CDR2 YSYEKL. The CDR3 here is CASSPQGTGGPKNIQYF. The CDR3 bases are TGCGCCAGCAGCCCCCAAGGTACAGGGGGTCCCAAAAACATTCAGTACTTC.

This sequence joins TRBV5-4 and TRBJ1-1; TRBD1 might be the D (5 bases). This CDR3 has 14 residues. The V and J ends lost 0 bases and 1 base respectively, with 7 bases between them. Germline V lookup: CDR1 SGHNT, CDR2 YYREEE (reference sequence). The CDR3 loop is CASSLVQGNTEAFF. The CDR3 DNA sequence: TGTGCCAGCAGCTTGGTTCAGGGGAACACTGAAGCTTTCTTT.

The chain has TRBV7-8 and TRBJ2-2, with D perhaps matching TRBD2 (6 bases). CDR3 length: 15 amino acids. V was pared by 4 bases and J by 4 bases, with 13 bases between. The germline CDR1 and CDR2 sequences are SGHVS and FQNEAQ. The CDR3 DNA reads TGTGCCAGCAGCTCACGGGGGTTGGGCACCGGGGAGCTGTTTTTT. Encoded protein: CASSSRGLGTGELFF. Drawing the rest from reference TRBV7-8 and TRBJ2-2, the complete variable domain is GAGVSQSPRYKVAKRGQDVALRCDPISGHVSLFWYQQALGQGPEFLTYFQNEAQLDKSGLPSDRFFAERPEGSVSTLKIQRTQQEDSAVYLCASSSRGLGTGELFFGEGSRLTVL.

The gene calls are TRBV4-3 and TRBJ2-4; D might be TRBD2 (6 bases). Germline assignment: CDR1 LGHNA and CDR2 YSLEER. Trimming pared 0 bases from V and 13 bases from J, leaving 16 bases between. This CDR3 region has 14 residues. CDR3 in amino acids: CASSQESPGVRQYF. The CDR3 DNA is TGCGCCAGCAGCCAAGAATCTCCGGGAGTAAGACAGTACTTC.

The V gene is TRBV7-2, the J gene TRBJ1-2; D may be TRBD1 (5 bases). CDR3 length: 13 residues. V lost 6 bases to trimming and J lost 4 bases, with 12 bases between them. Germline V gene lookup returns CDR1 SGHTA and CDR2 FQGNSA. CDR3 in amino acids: CASSFDSVYGYTF. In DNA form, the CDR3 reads TGTGCCAGCAGTTTTGACAGCGTCTATGGCTACACCTTC.

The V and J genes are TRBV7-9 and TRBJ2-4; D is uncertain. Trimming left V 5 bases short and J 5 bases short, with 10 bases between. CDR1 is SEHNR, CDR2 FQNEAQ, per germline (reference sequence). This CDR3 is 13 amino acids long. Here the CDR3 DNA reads TGTGCCAGCAGCGGCCGACGGGAAAACATTCAGTACTTC. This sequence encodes CASSGRRENIQYF. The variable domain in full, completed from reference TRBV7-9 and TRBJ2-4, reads DTGVSQNPRHKITKRGQNVTFRCDPISEHNRLYWYRQTLGQGPEFLTYFQNEAQLEKSRLLSDRFSAERPKGSFSTLEIQRTEQGDSAMYLCASSGRRENIQYFGAGTRLSVL.

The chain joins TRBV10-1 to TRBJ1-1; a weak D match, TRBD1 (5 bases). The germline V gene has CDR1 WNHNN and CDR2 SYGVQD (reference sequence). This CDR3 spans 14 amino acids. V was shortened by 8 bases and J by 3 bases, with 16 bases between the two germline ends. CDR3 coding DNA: TGCGCCAGCTCCGTAGGGGCCCGGGACACTGAAGCTTTCTTT. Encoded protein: CASSVGARDTEAFF.

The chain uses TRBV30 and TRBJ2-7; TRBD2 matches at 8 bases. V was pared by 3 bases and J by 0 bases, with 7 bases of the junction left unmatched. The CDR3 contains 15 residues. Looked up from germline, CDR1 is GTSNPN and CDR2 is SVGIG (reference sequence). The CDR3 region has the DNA TGTGCCTGGAGGGATAGCGGGGACCTCTCCTACGAGCAGTACTTC. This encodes CAWRDSGDLSYEQYF.

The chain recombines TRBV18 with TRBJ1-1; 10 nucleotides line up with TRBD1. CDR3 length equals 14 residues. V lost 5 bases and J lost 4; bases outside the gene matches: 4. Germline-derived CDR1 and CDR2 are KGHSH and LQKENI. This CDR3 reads CASSAGQGFTEAFF. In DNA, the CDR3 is TGTGCCAGCTCAGCGGGACAGGGGTTCACTGAAGCTTTCTTT. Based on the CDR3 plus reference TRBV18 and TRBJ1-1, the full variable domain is NAGVMQNPRHLVRRRGQEARLRCSPMKGHSHVYWYRQLPEEGLKFMVYLQKENIIDESGMPKERFSAEFPKEGPSILRIQQVVRGDSAAYFCASSAGQGFTEAFFGQGTRLTVV.

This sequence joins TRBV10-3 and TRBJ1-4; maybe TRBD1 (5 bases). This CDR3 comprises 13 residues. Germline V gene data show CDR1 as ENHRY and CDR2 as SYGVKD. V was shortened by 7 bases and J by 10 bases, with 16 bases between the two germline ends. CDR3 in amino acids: CAITAGPGGKLFF. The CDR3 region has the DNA TGTGCCATCACTGCGGGACCGGGGGGAAAACTGTTTTTT.

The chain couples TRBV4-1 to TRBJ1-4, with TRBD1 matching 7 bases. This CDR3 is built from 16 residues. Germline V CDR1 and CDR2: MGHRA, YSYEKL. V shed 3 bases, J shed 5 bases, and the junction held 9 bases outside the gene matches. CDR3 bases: TGCGCCAGCAGCCAGAGGACCGGGACAGTGAATGAAAAACTGTTTTTT. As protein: CASSQRTGTVNEKLFF.

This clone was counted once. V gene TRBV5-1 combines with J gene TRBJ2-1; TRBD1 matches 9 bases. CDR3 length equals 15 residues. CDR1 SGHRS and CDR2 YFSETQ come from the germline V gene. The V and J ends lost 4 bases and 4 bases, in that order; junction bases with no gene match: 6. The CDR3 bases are TGCGCCAGCAGCCCGTCGGGGACAGGGTACAATGAGCAGTTCTTC. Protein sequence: CASSPSGTGYNEQFF.

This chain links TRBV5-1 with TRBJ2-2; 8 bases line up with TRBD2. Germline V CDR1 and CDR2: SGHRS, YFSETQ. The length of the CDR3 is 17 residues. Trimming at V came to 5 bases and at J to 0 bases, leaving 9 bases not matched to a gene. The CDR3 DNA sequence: TGCGCCAGCAGATCTTTGAGCGGGGGCCCGAACACCGGGGAGCTGTTTTTT. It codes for CASRSLSGGPNTGELFF.

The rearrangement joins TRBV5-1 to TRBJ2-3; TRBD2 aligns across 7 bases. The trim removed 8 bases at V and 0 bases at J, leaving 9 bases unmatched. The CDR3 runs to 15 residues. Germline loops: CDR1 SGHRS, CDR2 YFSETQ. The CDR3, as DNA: TGCGCCAGTACCCAGCGGGGCCCTAGCACAGATACGCAGTATTTT. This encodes CASTQRGPSTDTQYF.

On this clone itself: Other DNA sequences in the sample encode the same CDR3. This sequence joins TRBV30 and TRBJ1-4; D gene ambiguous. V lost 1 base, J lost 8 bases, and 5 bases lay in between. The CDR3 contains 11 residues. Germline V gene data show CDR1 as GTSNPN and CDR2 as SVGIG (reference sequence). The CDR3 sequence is CAWSEREKLFF. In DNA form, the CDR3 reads TGTGCCTGGAGTGAGAGGGAAAAACTGTTTTTT.

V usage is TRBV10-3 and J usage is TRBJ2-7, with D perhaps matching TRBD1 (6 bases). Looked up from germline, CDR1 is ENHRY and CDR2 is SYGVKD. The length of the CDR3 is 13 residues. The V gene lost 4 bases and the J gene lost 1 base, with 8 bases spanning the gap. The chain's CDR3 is CAISVGGSYEQYF. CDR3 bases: TGTGCCATCAGTGTAGGGGGTTCCTACGAGCAGTACTTC.

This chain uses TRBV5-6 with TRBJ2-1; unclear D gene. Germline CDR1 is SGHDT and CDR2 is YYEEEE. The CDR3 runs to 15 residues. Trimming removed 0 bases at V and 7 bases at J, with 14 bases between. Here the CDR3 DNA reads TGTGCCAGCAGCTTGGGTCACGGCGGTTGGAATGAGCAGTTCTTC. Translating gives CASSLGHGGWNEQFF.

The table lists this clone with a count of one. The CDR3 sequence is CAKEVKEAAGELFF. For the CDR3, the DNA is TGTGCCAAAGAGGTTAAGGAGGCGGCCGGGGAGCTGTTTTTT. The chain combines TRBV7-9 with TRBJ2-2; perhaps TRBD2 as D (5 bases). Germline V gene sequence: CDR1 SEHNR, CDR2 FQNEAQ (reference sequence). This CDR3 has 14 amino acids. V was cut by 10 bases and J by 6 bases, with 18 bases left in between.

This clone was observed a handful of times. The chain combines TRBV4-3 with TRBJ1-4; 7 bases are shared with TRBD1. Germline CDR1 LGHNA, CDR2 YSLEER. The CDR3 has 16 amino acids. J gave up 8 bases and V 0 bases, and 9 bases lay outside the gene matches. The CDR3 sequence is CASSQELASGGEKLFF. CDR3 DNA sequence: TGCGCCAGCAGCCAAGAATTGGCCTCAGGGGGGGAAAAACTGTTTTTT.

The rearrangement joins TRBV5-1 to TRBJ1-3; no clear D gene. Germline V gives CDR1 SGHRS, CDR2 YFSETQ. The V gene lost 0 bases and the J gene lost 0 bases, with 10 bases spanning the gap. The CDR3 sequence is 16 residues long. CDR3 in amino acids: CASSLDDGSSGNTIYF. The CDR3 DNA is TGCGCCAGCAGCTTGGATGACGGGAGCTCTGGAAACACCATATATTTT.

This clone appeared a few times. CDR3 nucleotide sequence: TGCGCCAGCAGCTTCCCCGCGAACACCGGGGAGCTGTTTTTT. This translates into CASSFPANTGELFF. This chain uses TRBV5-1 with TRBJ2-2; D remains unclear. The V end was cut by 2 bases, the J end by 0 bases, with 5 bases between. This CDR3 spans 14 amino acids. From germline, CDR1 is SGHRS and CDR2 YFSETQ.

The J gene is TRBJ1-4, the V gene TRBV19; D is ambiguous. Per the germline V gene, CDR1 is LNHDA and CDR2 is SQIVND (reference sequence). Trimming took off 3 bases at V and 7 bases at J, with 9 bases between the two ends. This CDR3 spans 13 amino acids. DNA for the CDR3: TGTGCCAGTAGTATCCAGATCCGTGAAAAACTGTTTTTT. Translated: CASSIQIREKLFF.